A single T cell receptor beta chain is shown here with its context. The antigen is undetermined. Treatment specified: some 20 received Ad26.COV2.S at low or high dose, single or two shots; roughly five received placebo; per-sample allocation not given. Day 63 after the first injection of vaccine or placebo was the sampling time. TCRdb keeps only in-frame clones here, not all; method: immunoSEQ multiplex PCR. The sample carries about 350,000 clones, 86% recorded once. These data belong to a study of Ad26.COV2.S vaccination and SARS-CoV-2 variants. At the level of the study: By the intramuscular route, Ad26.COV2.S was given once, or twice 56 days apart. Study-level points and caveats: Vaccine recipients and placebo recipients showed similar non-spike TCR breadth. Greater spike-specific TCR breadth was seen in vaccine recipients than in placebo recipients.

This specimen was peripheral blood, taken in a trial of Ad26.COV2.S vaccine versus placebo. The clonotype originates from a person aged 18 to 65 who received the Ad26.COV2.S COVID-19 vaccine or a placebo.

The CDR3 is CASSLDADRVFDEQFF. CDR3 bases: TGTGCCAGCAGCTTAGATGCGGACAGGGTCTTCGATGAGCAGTTCTTC. The rearrangement uses TRBV7-6 and TRBJ2-1; 8 nucleotides line up with TRBD1. Germline V gives CDR1 SGHVS, CDR2 FNYEAQ. V trimming: 1 base; J trimming: 8 bases; junction bases outside the gene matches: 10. This CDR3 region has 16 residues.